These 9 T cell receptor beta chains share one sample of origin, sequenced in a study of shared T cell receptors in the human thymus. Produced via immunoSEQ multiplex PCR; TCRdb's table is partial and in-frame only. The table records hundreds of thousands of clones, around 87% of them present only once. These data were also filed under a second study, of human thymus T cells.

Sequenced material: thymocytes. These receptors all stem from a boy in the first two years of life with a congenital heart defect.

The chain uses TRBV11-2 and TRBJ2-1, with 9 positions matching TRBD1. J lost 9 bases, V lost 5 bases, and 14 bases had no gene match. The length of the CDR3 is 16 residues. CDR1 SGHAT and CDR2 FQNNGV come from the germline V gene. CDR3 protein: CASSPFEDRGTREQFF. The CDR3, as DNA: TGTGCCAGCAGCCCATTTGAGGACAGGGGTACGCGTGAGCAGTTCTTC. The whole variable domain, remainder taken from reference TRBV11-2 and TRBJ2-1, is EAGVAQSPRYKIIEKRQSVAFWCNPISGHATLYWYQQILGQGPKLLIQFQNNGVVDDSQLPKDRFSAERLKGVDSTLKIQPAKLEDSAVYLCASSPFEDRGTREQFFGPGTRLTVL.

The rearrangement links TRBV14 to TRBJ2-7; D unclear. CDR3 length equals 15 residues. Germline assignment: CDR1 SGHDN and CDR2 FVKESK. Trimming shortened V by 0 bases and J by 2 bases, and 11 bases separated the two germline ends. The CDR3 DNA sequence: TGTGCCAGCAGCCAAGATCCTCACTCACCCTACGAGCAGTACTTC. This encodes CASSQDPHSPYEQYF. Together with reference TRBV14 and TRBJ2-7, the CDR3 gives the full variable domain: EAGVTQFPSHSVIEKGQTVTLRCDPISGHDNLYWYRRVMGKEIKFLLHFVKESKQDESGMPNNRFLAERTGGTYSTLKVQPAELEDSGVYFCASSQDPHSPYEQYFGPGTRLTVT.

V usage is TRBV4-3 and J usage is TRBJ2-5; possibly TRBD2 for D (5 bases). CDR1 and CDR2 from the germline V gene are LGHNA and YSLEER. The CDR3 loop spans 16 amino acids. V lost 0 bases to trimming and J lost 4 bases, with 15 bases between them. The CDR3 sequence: CASSQDEYPGTETQYF. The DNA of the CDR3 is TGCGCCAGCAGCCAAGATGAGTATCCGGGAACAGAGACCCAGTACTTC.

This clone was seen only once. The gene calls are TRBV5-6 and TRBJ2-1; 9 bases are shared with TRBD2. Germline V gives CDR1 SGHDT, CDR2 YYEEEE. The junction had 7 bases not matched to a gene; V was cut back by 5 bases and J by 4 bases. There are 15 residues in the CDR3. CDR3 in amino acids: CASRGSGGRYNEQFF. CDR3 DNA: TGTGCCAGCAGGGGAAGCGGGGGGCGATACAATGAGCAGTTCTTC.

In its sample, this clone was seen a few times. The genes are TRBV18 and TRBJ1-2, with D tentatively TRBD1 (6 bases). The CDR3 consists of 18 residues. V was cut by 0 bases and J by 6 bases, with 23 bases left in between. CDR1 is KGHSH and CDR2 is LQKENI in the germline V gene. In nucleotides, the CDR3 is TGTGCCAGCTCACCACCTGCAGGGGAGTTAGCATTCTGGGATGGCTACACCTTC. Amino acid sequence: CASSPPAGELAFWDGYTF. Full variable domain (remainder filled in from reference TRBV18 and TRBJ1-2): NAGVMQNPRHLVRRRGQEARLRCSPMKGHSHVYWYRQLPEEGLKFMVYLQKENIIDESGMPKERFSAEFPKEGPSILRIQQVVRGDSAAYFCASSPPAGELAFWDGYTFGSGTRLTVV.

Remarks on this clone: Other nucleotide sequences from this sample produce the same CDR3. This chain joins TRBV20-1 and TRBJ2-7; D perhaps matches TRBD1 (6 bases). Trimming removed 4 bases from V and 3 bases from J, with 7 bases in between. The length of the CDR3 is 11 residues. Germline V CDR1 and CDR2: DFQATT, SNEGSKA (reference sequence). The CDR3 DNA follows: TGCAGTGCTACACAGGGCTACGAGCAGTACTTC. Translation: CSATQGYEQYF.

The CDR3 sequence is CASSPSRTGVNQPQHF. In DNA form, the CDR3 reads TGTGCCAGCAGCCCAAGCCGGACAGGGGTAAATCAGCCCCAGCATTTT. The chain uses TRBV28 and TRBJ1-5; TRBD1 agrees at 9 bases. J gave up 4 bases and V 6 bases, and 10 bases lay outside the gene matches. The CDR3 totals 16 residues. Germline V gene data show CDR1 as MDHEN and CDR2 as SYDVKM.

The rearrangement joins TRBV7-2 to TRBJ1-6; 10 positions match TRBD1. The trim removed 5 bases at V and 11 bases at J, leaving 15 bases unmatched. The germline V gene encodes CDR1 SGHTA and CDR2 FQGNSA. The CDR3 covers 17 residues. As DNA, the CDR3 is TGTGCCAGCAGCCCAACTCTATCCGGGACAGGGGACCCACCCCTCCACTTT. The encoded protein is CASSPTLSGTGDPPLHF.

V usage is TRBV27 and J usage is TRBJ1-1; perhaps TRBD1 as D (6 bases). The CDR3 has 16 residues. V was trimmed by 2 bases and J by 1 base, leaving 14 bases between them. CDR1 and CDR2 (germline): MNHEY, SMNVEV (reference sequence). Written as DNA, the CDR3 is TGTGCCAGCAGTTTAGGTGGGGGCGTACGGAACACTGAAGCTTTCTTT. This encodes CASSLGGGVRNTEAFF.